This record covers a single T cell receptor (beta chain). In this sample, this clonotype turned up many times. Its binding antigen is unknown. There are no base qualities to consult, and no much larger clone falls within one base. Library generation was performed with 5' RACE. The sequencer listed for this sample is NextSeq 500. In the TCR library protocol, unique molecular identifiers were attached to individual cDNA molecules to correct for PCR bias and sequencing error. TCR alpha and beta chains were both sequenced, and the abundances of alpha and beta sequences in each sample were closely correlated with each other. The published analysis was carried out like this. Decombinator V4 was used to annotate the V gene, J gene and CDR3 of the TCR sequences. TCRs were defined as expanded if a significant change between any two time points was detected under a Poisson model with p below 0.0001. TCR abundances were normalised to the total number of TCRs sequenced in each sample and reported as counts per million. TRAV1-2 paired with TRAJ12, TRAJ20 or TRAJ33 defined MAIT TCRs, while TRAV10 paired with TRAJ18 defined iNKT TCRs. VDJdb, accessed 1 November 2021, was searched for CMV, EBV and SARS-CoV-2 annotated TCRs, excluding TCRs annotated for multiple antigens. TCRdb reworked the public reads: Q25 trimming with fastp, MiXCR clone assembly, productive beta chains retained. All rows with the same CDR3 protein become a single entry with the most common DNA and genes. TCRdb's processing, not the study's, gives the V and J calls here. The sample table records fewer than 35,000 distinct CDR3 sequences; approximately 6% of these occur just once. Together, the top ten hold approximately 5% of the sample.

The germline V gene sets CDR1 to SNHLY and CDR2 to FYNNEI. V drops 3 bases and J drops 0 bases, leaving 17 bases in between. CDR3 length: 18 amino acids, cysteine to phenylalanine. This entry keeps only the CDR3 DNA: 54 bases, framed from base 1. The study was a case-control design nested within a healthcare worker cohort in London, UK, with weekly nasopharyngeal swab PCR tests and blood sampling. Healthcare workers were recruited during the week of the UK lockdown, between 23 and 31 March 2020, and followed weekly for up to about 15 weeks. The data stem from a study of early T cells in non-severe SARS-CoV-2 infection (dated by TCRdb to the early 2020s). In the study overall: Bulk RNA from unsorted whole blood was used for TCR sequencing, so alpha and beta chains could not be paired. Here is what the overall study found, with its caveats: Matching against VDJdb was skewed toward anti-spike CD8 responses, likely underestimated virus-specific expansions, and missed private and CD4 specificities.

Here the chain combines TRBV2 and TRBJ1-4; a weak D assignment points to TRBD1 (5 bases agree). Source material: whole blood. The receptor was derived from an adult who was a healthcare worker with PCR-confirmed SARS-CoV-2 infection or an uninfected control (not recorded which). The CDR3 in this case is CASSEIDGGWSTNEKLFF. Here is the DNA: TGTGCCAGCAGTGAGATCGACGGGGGATGGTCAACTAATGAAAAACTGTTTTTT.